This T cell receptor beta chain was profiled in a study of CD8+CD57+ T cells in acquired aplastic anemia. Study summary: Healthy donor CD4+ cell samples had a mean of approximately 10 million reads.

CDR1 and CDR2 from the germline V gene are SGHTA and FQGTGA. The CDR3 totals 20 residues. The V segment lost 1 base and the J segment 0 bases; nucleotides outside the gene matches: 13. This clonotype was observed many times. It was genomic DNA that served as the template for profiling TCR beta VDJ and CDR3. TCRdb fed the reads into MiXCR, producing one record per CDR3 protein. Of more than 150,000 distinct CDR3 sequences in the sample, 35% to 50% are singletons; the top ten hold roughly 3%. The chain recombines TRBV7-3 with TRBJ2-2; 8 nucleotides align to TRBD2. This receptor was taken from a human donor in good health. The specimen sequenced was sorted CD4+, CD8+, or CD8+CD57+ T cells (not recorded which) from PBMCs. The CDR3 DNA follows: TGTGCCAGCAGCTTAAAGGATCTCCCCCTAGCGGGCGCGAACACCGGGGAGCTGTTTTTT. Translation: CASSLKDLPLAGANTGELFF.